This TCR beta chain appears in the sequencing data of a study of cytomegalovirus exposure and HLA in healthy donors. Findings and caveats of the study: As was reported, the classifier diagnosed cytomegalovirus status with high specificity and sensitivity. TCR clusters originating in the first cohort tended to co-occur in the 110 or so validation repertoires, according to a later analysis. According to the study, some 160 TCR beta chains were cytomegalovirus-associated.

The V gene's germline CDR1 is ENHRY and CDR2 SYGVKD. The V end lost 10 bases, the J end lost 3 bases, and 9 bases lay between the germline ends. The CDR3 has 11 residues. With respect to this clone: Its matching antigen is unknown.

Assay used: immunoSEQ multiplex PCR; TCRdb lists only in-frame clones, some missing. The table lists some 120,000 clones, 89% of them singletons. The sequence was collected from a woman younger than 30 in good health and CMV-seronegative. Sequencing was done on a sample of PBMCs. The chain carries TRBV10-3 and TRBJ1-2; D unresolved. This CDR3 is CATAQDYGYTF. CDR3 coding DNA: TGTGCCACGGCCCAGGACTATGGCTACACCTTC.